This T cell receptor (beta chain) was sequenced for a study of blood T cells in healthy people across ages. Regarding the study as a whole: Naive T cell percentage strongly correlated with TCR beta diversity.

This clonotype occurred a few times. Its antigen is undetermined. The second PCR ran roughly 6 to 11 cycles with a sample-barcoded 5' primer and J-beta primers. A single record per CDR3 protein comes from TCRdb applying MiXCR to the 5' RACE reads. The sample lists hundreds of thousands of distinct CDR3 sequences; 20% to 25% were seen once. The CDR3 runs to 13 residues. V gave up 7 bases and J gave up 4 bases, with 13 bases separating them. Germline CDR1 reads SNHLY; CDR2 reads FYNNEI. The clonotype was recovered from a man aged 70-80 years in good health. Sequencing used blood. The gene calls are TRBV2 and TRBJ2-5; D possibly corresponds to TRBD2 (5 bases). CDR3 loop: CASTRQGGETQYF. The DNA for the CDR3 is TGTGCCAGCACCAGACAAGGAGGAGAGACCCAGTACTTC. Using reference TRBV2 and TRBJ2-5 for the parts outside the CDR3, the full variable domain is EPEVTQTPSHQVTQMGQEVILRCVPISNHLYFYWYRQILGQKVEFLVSFYNNEISEKSEIFDDQFSVERPDGSNFTLKIRSTKLEDSAMYFCASTRQGGETQYFGPGTRLLVL.